A selection of T cell receptor beta chains follows, all from one sample in a study of CD8 T cells in ankylosing spondylitis. TCRdb fed the 5' RACE reads into MiXCR, producing one record per CDR3 protein. The sample has a few hundred thousand distinct CDR3 sequences, more than 9.5% seen once. The material sequenced was blood, either unsorted or a sorted T cell fraction (not recorded which). The receptors shown here come from a male donor with ankylosing spondylitis. Each CDR3 is given with its conserved first and last residue. Fields, in order: D gene, J gene, clone size, V gene, CDR3 DNA, CDR3 protein. A D gene is named only where the DNA matches it firmly. Some rows mark clone size as missing; the rest say once, few, many or name a class of expanded clone.

TRBD2 TRBJ2-7 once TRBV5-6 TGTGCCAGCAGCCCAGCGGGAGGGGCTAGCGGGAGCCTATACGAGCAGTACTTC CASSPAGGASGSLYEQYF
TRBD2 TRBJ2-1 many TRBV29-1 TGCAGCGCCGGGACTAGCTCCTACAATGAGCAGTTCTTC CSAGTSSYNEQFF
. TRBJ1-2 few TRBV7-9 TGTGCCAGCAGACACCCGGGTACGGTCGATGGCTACACCTTC CASRHPGTVDGYTF
. TRBJ1-3 . TRBV15 TGTGCCACCAGCAGAGAACGGGACACCATATATTTT CATSRERDTIYF
. TRBJ1-5 many TRBV12-5 TGTGCTAGTGGTTTGGAGAGACAGACGTATAGCAATCAGCCCCAGCATTTT CASGLERQTYSNQPQHF
. TRBJ2-2 . TRBV18 TGTGCCAGCTCATCAAGGGACCAACAAACTCAACCCACCGGGGAGCTGTTTTTT CASSSRDQQTQPTGELFF
. TRBJ2-7 few TRBV9 TGTGCCAGCAGCGTGGGACATTCGAACGAGCAGTACTTC CASSVGHSNEQYF
. TRBJ2-2 few TRBV29-1 TGCAGCGTTGGAGGGGTCGGGGAGCTGTTTTTT CSVGGVGELFF
. TRBJ2-3 few TRBV24-1 TGTGCCACCGGGGCAGGGTACACAGATACGCAGTATTTT CATGAGYTDTQYF
. TRBJ2-3 . TRBV11-2 TGTGCCAGCAGCCGATGGTCCGGGACTAGCACAGATACGCAGTATTTT CASSRWSGTSTDTQYF
. TRBJ1-1 few TRBV12-3/TRBV12-4 TGTGCCAGCAGTCCAGGGATTGCGAACACTGAAGCTTTCTTT CASSPGIANTEAFF
TRBD2 TRBJ2-1 few TRBV9 TGTGCCAGCAGCCCTAGCGGGAGTACCTACAATGAGCAGTTCTTC CASSPSGSTYNEQFF
TRBD2 TRBJ2-3 . TRBV5-1 TGCGCCAGCAGCCTGTCCCGGGACTATAGCACAGATACGCAGTATTTT CASSLSRDYSTDTQYF
. TRBJ2-2 . TRBV10-3 TGTGCCATCAGTGAGCCCAACACCGGGGAGCTGTTTTTT CAISEPNTGELFF
TRBD1 TRBJ2-3 . TRBV15 TGTGCCACCAGCGGGTCAGGGGGCCCAGATACGCAGTATTTT CATSGSGGPDTQYF
. TRBJ2-3 many TRBV5-1 TGCGCCAGCAGCCGGGACGGTTCCACAGATACGCAGTATTTT CASSRDGSTDTQYF
TRBD2 TRBJ2-7 . TRBV5-1 TGCGCCAGCAGCTTGACTAGCGGGAGGGCCTCTATAGACGAGCAGTACTTC CASSLTSGRASIDEQYF
. TRBJ2-1 . TRBV11-3 TGTGCCAGCGTTTCGCAATCTGGTAATGAGCAGTTCTTC CASVSQSGNEQFF
. TRBJ1-4 few TRBV30 TGTGCCTGGAGTCTCTATCTCCGGCGGGAAAAACTGTTTTTT CAWSLYLRREKLFF
TRBD2 TRBJ2-1 few TRBV20-1 TGCAGTGCCACAGGACTAGCGGTACCGTTCTTC CSATGLAVPFF
TRBD2 TRBJ2-3 . TRBV10-3 TGTGCCATCAGTGACGCCGGGACTAGCGCAGATACGCAGTATTTT CAISDAGTSADTQYF
. TRBJ2-5 many TRBV10-3 TGTGCCATCAGTGAGGGAAATGGGGGACAAGAGACCCAGTACTTC CAISEGNGGQETQYF
TRBD2 TRBJ2-7 few TRBV20-1 TGCAGTGCGGGGACTAGCGCTAACTACGAGCAGTACTTC CSAGTSANYEQYF
TRBD2 TRBJ2-1 . TRBV7-2 TGTGCCAGCAGCTTAGGGGGCGGGACTAGCTACTACAATGAGCAGTTCTTC CASSLGGGTSYYNEQFF
TRBD1 TRBJ1-1 few TRBV3-1 TGTGCCAGCAGCCGAGGGACAGGGGGCTCAGCTTTCTTT CASSRGTGGSAFF
. TRBJ2-5 . TRBV5-1 TGCGCCAGCAGCTTGTTCCCGGGAGTTGGAGAGACCCGGTACTTC CASSLFPGVGETRYF
TRBD1 TRBJ1-5 once TRBV6-2/TRBV6-3 TGTGCCAGCAGTCAAAACAGGGGGCGTAATCAGCCCCAGCATTTT CASSQNRGRNQPQHF
TRBD1 TRBJ2-1 many TRBV7-9 TGTGCCAGCAGCTTAACCAGGGGGACCTACAATGAGCAGTTCTTC CASSLTRGTYNEQFF